Listed below are T cell receptor beta chains from one sample, sequenced in a study of blood T cell repertoires in COVID-19. Data came from immunoSEQ multiplex PCR; TCRdb stores just in-frame clones and leaves some out. The sample holds 150,000 to 200,000 clones, around 82% seen once. Material for sequencing was peripheral blood. The receptors were gathered from a man between 18 and 29 years old with active or convalescent COVID-19. Each CDR3 is given with its conserved first and last residue. Fields, in order: V gene, J gene, clone size, D gene, CDR3 DNA, CDR3 protein. D genes are given only for firm matches. Rows give clone size only sometimes, using once, few, many, or a class for an expanded clone.

V: TRBV5-4; J: TRBJ1-2; size: -; D: -; DNA: TGTGCCAGCAGCTCCCCGGGGGACTATGGCTACACCTTC; CDR3: CASSSPGDYGYTF
V: TRBV11-3; J: TRBJ2-1; size: -; D: TRBD2; DNA: TGTGCCAGCAGCTTTGGCGGGGGTTCCTCCTACAATGAGCAGTTCTTC; CDR3: CASSFGGGSSYNEQFF
V: TRBV6-5; J: TRBJ1-1; size: -; D: TRBD1; DNA: TGTGCGGTTCTTGGAGGGGGCTTGAACACTGAAGCTTTCTTT; CDR3: CAVLGGGLNTEAFF
V: TRBV28; J: TRBJ1-5; size: once; D: -; DNA: TGTGCCAGCAGTTTAAGACTGTATAGCAATCAGCCCCAGCATTTT; CDR3: CASSLRLYSNQPQHF
V: TRBV15; J: TRBJ1-3; size: -; D: TRBD1; DNA: TGTGCCACCAGCAGGACAGGGTCCTCTGGAAACACCATATATTTT; CDR3: CATSRTGSSGNTIYF
V: TRBV9; J: TRBJ2-5; size: -; D: -; DNA: TGTGCCAGCAGCGAGGATGAGACTGTGCAAGAGACCCAGTACTTC; CDR3: CASSEDETVQETQYF
V: TRBV5-1; J: TRBJ1-2; size: -; D: TRBD1; DNA: TGCGCCAGCAGTTATACAGGGGGCTCTAACTATGGCTACACCTTC; CDR3: CASSYTGGSNYGYTF
V: TRBV5-1; J: TRBJ2-2; size: -; D: TRBD1; DNA: TGCGCCAGCACCGCGGACAGGGTAGGAACCGGGGAGCTGTTTTTT; CDR3: CASTADRVGTGELFF
V: TRBV5-1; J: TRBJ2-5; size: once; D: -; DNA: TGCGCCAGCAGCCTCAACGTGGGGGCCACGGAAGAGACCCAGTACTTC; CDR3: CASSLNVGATEETQYF
V: TRBV4-1; J: TRBJ2-1; size: -; D: TRBD2; DNA: TGCGCCAGCAGCCCCGTCGGACTAGCGGGATACAATGAGCAGTTCTTC; CDR3: CASSPVGLAGYNEQFF
V: TRBV6-2/TRBV6-3; J: TRBJ2-7; size: -; D: TRBD2; DNA: TGTGCCAGCAGTTGGGGACTAGCGGGAACCTACGAGCAGTACTTC; CDR3: CASSWGLAGTYEQYF
V: TRBV18; J: TRBJ2-1; size: -; D: -; DNA: TGTGCCAGCTCATCGGGGCAGGGGATGGGTTACAATGAGCAGTTCTTC; CDR3: CASSSGQGMGYNEQFF
V: TRBV3-1/TRBV3-2; J: TRBJ2-5; size: -; D: -; DNA: TGTGCCAGCAGCCAACCTACAGGACACCAAGAGACCCAGTACTTC; CDR3: CASSQPTGHQETQYF
V: TRBV19; J: TRBJ1-4; size: -; D: TRBD1; DNA: TGTGCCAGTAACAGGGGCGCAACTAATGAAAAACTGTTTTTT; CDR3: CASNRGATNEKLFF